This T cell receptor beta chain is from a study of CD8 T cells in Susac syndrome. About this clonotype: Its antigen is currently unknown.

This CDR3 is 13 amino acids long. V lost 5 bases, J lost 7 bases, and 14 bases lay in between. Reverse transcription of roughly 0.5 to 1 ug RNA was performed with random hexamers. Across 54 Vbeta and 13 Jbeta, immunoSEQ multiplex PCR amplified TCR beta CDR3. Each CDR3 protein is one row after TCRdb ran MiXCR on the immunoSEQ multiplex PCR reads. In the table there are under 110,000 distinct CDR3 sequences, 94% of which are singletons. Study-wide findings and caveats: Susac CD8+ cells expanded clonally the most in TEMRA cells and in active patients. In total CD8+ repertoires, around 17 Susac-specific public clones were found, and CD8+ TEMRA repertoires had roughly five.

The sample was CD8+ T cells from PBMCs. The clonotype was recovered from a human donor with Susac syndrome. The chain links TRBV12-3 or TRBV12-4 to TRBJ1-1; D perhaps matches TRBD1 (5 bases). Here the CDR3 reads CASSPLAGVEAFF. Written as DNA, the CDR3 is TGTGCCAGCAGTCCCCTGGCGGGGGTTGAAGCTTTCTTT.